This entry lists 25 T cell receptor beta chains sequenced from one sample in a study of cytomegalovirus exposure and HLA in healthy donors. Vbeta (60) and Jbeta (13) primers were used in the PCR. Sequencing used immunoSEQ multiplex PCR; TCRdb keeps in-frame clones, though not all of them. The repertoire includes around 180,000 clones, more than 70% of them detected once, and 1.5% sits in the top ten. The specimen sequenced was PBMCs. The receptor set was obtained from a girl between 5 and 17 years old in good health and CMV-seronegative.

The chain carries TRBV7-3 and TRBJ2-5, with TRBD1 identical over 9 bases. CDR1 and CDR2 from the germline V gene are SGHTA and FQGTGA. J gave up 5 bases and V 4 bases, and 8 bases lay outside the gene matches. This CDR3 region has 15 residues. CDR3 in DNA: TGTGCCAGCAGCTCGACAGGGGGGCGCAGGGAGACCCAGTACTTC. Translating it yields CASSSTGGRRETQYF.

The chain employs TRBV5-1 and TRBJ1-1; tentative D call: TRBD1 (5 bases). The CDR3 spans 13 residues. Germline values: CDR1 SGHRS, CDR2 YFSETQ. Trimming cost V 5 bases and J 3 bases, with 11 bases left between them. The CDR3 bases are TGCGCCAGCAGTTACACAGGTTACACTGAAGCTTTCTTT. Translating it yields CASSYTGYTEAFF. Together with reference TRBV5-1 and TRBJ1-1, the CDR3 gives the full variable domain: KAGVTQTPRYLIKTRGQQVTLSCSPISGHRSVSWYQQTPGQGLQFLFEYFSETQRNKGNFPGRFSGRQFSNSRSEMNVSTLELGDSALYLCASSYTGYTEAFFGQGTRLTVV.

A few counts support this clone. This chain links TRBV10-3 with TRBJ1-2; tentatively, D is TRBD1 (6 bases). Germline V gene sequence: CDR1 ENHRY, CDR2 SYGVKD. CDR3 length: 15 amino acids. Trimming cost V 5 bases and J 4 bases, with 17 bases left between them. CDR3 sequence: CAISFIKTGIYGYTF. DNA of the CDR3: TGTGCCATCAGTTTTATTAAAACAGGGATCTATGGCTACACCTTC.

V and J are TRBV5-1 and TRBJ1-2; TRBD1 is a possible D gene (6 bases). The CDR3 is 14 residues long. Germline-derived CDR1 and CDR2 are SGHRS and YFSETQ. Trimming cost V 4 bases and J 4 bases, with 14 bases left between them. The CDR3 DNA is TGCGCCAGCAGCCCTGGTTTGACAGGCTATGGCTACACCTTC. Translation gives CASSPGLTGYGYTF.

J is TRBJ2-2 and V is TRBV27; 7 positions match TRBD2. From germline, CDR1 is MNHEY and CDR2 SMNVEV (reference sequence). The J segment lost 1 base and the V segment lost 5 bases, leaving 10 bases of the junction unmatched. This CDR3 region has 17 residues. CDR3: CASSIGWAGENTGELFF. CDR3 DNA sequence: TGTGCCAGCAGTATAGGGTGGGCGGGGGAGAACACCGGGGAGCTGTTTTTT.

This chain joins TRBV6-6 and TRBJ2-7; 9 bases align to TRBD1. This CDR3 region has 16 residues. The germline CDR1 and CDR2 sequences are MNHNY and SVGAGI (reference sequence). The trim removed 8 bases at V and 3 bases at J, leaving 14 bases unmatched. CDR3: CASRKSPGQGHYEQYF. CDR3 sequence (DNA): TGTGCCAGCCGTAAGTCACCGGGACAGGGACACTACGAGCAGTACTTC.

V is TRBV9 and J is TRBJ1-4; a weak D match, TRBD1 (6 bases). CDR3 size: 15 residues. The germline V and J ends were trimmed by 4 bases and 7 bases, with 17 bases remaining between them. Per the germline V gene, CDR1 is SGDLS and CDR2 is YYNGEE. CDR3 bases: TGTGCCAGCAGCCCCCTGGGGGACATGAGTGAAAAACTGTTTTTT. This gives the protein CASSPLGDMSEKLFF.

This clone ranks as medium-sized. In DNA form, the CDR3 reads TGCGCCAGCAGCCAAGATTTCAGGATTGAGCAGTTCTTC. It codes for CASSQDFRIEQFF. The chain links TRBV4-1 to TRBJ2-1; D is uncertain. Per germline, CDR1 MGHRA and CDR2 YSYEKL. The CDR3 has 13 residues. Trimming took 0 bases from V and 9 from J, leaving 9 bases between them.

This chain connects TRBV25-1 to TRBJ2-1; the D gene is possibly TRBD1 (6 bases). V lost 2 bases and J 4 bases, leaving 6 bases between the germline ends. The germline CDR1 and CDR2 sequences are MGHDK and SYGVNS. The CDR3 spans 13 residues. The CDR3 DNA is TGTGCCAGCAGTGAAACAGGGTACAATGAGCAGTTCTTC. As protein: CASSETGYNEQFF.

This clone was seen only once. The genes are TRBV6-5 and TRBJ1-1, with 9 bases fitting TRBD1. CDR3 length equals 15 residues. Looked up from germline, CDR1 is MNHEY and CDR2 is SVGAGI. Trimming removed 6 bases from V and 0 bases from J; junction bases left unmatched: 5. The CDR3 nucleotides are TGTGCCAGCAGCTCCCGGACAGGGGTGAACACTGAAGCTTTCTTT. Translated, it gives CASSSRTGVNTEAFF.

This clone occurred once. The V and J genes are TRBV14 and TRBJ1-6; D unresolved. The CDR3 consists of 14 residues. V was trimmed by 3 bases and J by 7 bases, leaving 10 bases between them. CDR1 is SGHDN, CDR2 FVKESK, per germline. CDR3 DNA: TGTGCCAGCAGCCATCCAGGTTCGAATTCACCCCTCCACTTT. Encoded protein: CASSHPGSNSPLHF. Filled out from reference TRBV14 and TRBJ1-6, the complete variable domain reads EAGVTQFPSHSVIEKGQTVTLRCDPISGHDNLYWYRRVMGKEIKFLLHFVKESKQDESGMPNNRFLAERTGGTYSTLKVQPAELEDSGVYFCASSHPGSNSPLHFGNGTRLTVT.

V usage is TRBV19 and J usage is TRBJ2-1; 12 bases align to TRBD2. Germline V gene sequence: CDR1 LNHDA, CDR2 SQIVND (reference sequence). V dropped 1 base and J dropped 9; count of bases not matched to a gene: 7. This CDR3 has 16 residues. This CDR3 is CASSIGLAGGRGEQFF. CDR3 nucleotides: TGTGCCAGTAGTATAGGGCTAGCGGGGGGGCGCGGTGAGCAGTTCTTC.

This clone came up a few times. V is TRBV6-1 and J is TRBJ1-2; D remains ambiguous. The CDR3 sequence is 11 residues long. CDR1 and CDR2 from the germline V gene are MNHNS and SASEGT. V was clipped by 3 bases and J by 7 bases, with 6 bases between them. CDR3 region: CASSDYGGYTF. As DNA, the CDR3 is TGTGCCAGCAGTGACTACGGTGGCTACACCTTC.

In DNA form, the CDR3 reads TGTGCCAGCAGCCAGATTGAGGGCCGTAATGAGCAGTTCTTC. Residues: CASSQIEGRNEQFF. This chain connects TRBV11-2 to TRBJ2-1; maybe TRBD2 (5 bases). Germline V gene lookup returns CDR1 SGHAT and CDR2 FQNNGV. The CDR3 length is 14 residues. V lost 5 bases and J 7 bases, leaving 15 bases between the germline ends.

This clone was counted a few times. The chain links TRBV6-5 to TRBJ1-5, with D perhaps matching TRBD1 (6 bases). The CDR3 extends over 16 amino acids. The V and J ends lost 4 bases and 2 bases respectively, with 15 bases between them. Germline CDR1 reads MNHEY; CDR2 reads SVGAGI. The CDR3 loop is CASSSSPSGGNQPQHF. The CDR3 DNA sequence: TGTGCCAGCAGTTCCTCACCTTCAGGGGGCAATCAGCCCCAGCATTTT.

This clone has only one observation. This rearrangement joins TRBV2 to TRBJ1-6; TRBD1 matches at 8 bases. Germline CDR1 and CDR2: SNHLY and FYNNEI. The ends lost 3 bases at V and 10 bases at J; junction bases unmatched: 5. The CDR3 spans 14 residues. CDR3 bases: TGTGCCAGCAGTGAGCAGGGGGCTAGGTCACCCCTCCACTTT. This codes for CASSEQGARSPLHF.

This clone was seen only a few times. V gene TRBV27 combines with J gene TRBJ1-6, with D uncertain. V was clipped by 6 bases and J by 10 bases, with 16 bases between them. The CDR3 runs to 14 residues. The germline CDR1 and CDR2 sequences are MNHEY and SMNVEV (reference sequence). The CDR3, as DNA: TGTGCCAGCAGATGGGAGGGAATTGGCTCACCCCTCCACTTT. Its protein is CASRWEGIGSPLHF.

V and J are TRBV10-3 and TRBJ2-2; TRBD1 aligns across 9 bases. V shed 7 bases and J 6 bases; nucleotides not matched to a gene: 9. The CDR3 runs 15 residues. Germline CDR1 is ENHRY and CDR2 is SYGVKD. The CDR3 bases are TGTGCCATCAATACCCGGGACAGGGACCCCGGGGAGCTGTTTTTT. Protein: CAINTRDRDPGELFF.

This chain's CDR3 is CASSSTSGTSSYEQYF. The CDR3 nucleotides are TGTGCCAGCAGTTCCACTAGCGGGACAAGCTCCTACGAGCAGTACTTC. The chain uses TRBV7-9 and TRBJ2-7, with 10 bases that match TRBD2. The junction had 8 bases not matched to a gene; V was cut back by 6 bases and J by 0 bases. This CDR3 has 16 amino acids. The germline CDR1 and CDR2 sequences are SEHNR and FQNEAQ (reference sequence).

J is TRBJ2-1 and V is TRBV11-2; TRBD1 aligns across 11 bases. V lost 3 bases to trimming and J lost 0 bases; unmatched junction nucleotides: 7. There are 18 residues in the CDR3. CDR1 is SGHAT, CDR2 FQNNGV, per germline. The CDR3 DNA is TGTGCCAGCAGCTTTAGGACAGGGGGCTTTAGCTCCTACAATGAGCAGTTCTTC. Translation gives CASSFRTGGFSSYNEQFF.

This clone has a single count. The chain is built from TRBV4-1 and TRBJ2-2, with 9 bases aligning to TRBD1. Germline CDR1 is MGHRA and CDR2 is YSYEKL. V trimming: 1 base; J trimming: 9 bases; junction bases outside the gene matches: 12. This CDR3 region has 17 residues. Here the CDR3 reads CASSQAGTGQVVRELFF. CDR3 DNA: TGCGCCAGCAGCCAAGCCGGGACAGGGCAAGTTGTGAGGGAGCTGTTTTTT.

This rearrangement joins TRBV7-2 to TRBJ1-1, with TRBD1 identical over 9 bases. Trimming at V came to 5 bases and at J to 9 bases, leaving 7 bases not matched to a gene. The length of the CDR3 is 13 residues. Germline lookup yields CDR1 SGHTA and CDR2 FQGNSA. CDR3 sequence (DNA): TGTGCCAGCAGCATCCGGGACAGGGACAAAGCTTTCTTT. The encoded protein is CASSIRDRDKAFF.

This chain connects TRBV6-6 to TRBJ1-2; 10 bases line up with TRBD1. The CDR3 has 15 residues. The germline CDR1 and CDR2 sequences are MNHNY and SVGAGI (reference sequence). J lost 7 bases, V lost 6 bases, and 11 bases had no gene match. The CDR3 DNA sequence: TGTGCCAGCAGATACCCGGGACAGGGGTTTCGTGGCTACACCTTC. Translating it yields CASRYPGQGFRGYTF.

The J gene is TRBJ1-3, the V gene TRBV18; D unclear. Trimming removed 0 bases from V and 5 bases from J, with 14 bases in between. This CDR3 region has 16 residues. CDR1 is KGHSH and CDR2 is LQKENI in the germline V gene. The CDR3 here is CASSPPVTGSRNTIYF. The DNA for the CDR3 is TGTGCCAGCTCACCACCGGTTACCGGGTCGAGAAACACCATATATTTT.

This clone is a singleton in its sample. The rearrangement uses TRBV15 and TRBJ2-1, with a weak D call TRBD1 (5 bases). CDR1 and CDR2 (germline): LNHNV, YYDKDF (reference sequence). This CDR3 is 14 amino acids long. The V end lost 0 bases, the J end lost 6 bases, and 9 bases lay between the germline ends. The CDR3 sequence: CATSRDIGANEQFF. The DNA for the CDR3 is TGTGCCACCAGCAGAGATATTGGGGCCAATGAGCAGTTCTTC.